This entry is about one T cell receptor (beta chain). This sample is part of a study of identical twins. Each CDR3 protein is one row after TCRdb ran MiXCR on the 5' RACE reads. Of about 690,000 distinct CDR3 sequences detected, 21% appear once; the ten largest clones hold 4% to 5.5%. Trimming took off 5 bases at V and 1 base at J, with 9 bases between the two ends. The germline V gene has CDR1 SEHNR and CDR2 FQNEAQ (reference sequence). This CDR3 is built from 14 residues. This same sample was also taken into another study, of T cells expressing NK-cell markers.

The gene calls are TRBV7-9 and TRBJ2-1; D is uncertain. The material sequenced was PBMCs. This sequence was found in a woman under 30 in good health. The CDR3 coding sequence is TGTGCCAGCAGCCGGTTAATTTCCTACAATGAGCAGTTCTTC. This gives the protein CASSRLISYNEQFF. The full variable domain, in which reference TRBV7-9 and TRBJ2-1 provide the parts outside the CDR3, is DTGVSQNPRHKITKRGQNVTFRCDPISEHNRLYWYRQTLGQGPEFLTYFQNEAQLEKSRLLSDRFSAERPKGSFSTLEIQRTEQGDSAMYLCASSRLISYNEQFFGPGTRLTVL.